Described below is a single T cell receptor (beta chain) sequence and its context. A read error may account for a junction end that differs from germline. The data stem from a study of blood T cells in healthy people across ages. Primers used in a second PCR of roughly 6 to 11 cycles were a sample-barcoded 5' primer and a J-beta primer mix. TCRdb analysed the 5' RACE reads with MiXCR anew, one entry per CDR3 protein. The repertoire holds about 830,000 distinct CDR3 sequences, with around 62% as singletons. The germline gives CDR1 SGHTA, CDR2 FQGNSA. The CDR3 consists of 14 residues. This receptor was identified in a young man in good health. Sample: blood. The J gene is TRBJ2-7, the V gene TRBV7-2; unclear D gene. CDR3 loop: CASSLSSAGNEQDF. CDR3 DNA sequence: TGTGCCAGCAGCTTAAGTTCAGCCGGCAACGAGCAGGACTTC.